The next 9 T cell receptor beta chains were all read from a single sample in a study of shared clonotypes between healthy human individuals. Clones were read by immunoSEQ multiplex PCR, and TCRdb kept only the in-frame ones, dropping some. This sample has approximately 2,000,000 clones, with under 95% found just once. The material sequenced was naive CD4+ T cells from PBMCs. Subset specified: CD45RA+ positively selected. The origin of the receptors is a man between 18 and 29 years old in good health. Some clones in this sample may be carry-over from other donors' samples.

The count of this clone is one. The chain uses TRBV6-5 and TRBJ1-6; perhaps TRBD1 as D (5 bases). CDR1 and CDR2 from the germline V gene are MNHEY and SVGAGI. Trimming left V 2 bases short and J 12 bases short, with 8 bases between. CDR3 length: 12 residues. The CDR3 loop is CASSYLRGPLHF. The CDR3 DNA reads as TGTGCCAGCAGTTACCTGAGGGGACCCCTCCACTTT.

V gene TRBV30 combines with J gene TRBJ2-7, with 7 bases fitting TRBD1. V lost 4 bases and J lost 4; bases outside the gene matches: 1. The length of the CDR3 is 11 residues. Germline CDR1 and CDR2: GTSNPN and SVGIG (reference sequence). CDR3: CAWNRGYEQYF. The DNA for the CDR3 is TGTGCCTGGAACAGGGGTTACGAGCAGTACTTC.

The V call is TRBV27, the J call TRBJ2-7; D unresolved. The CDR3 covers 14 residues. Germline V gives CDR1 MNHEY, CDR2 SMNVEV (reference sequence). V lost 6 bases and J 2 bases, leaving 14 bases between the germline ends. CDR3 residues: CASRRRRTPYEQYF. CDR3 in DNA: TGTGCCAGCAGGAGGCGGCGGACCCCCTACGAGCAGTACTTC.

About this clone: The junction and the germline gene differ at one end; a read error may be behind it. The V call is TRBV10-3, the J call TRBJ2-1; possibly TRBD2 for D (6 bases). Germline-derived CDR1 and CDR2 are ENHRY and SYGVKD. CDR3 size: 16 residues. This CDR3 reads CAISLPSTSSFNEQFF. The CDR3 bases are TGTGCCATCAGCTTACCCTCAACTAGCTCCTTCAATGAGCAGTTCTTC.

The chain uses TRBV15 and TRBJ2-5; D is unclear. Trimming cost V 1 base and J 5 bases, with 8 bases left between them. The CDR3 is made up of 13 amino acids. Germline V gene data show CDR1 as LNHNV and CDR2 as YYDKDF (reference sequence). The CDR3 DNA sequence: TGTGCCACCAGCAGAGGGTTACGGGAGACCCAGTACTTC. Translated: CATSRGLRETQYF.

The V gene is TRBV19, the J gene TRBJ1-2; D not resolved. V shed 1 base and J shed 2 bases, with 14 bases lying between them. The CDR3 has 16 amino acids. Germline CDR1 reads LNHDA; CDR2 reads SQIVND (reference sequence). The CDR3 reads CASSIVGAAHNYGYTF. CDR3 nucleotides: TGTGCCAGTAGTATAGTGGGAGCCGCCCACAACTATGGCTACACCTTC.

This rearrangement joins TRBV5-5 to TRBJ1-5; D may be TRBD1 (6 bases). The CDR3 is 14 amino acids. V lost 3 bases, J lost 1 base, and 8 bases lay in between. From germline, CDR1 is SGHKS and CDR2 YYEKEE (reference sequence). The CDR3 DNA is TGTGCCAGCAGCTCACAGGGAAGCAATCAGCCCCAGCATTTT. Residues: CASSSQGSNQPQHF. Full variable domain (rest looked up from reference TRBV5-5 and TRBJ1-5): DAGVTQSPTHLIKTRGQQVTLRCSPISGHKSVSWYQQVLGQGPQFIFQYYEKEERGRGNFPDRFSARQFPNYSSELNVNALLLGDSALYLCASSSQGSNQPQHFGDGTRLSIL.

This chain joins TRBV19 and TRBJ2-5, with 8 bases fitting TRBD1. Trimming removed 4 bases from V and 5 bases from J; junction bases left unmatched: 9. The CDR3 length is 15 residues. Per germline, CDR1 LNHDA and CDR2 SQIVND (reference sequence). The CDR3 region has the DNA TGTGCCAGTAGTACCCGGACAGGGTTGGCCGAGACCCAGTACTTC. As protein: CASSTRTGLAETQYF.

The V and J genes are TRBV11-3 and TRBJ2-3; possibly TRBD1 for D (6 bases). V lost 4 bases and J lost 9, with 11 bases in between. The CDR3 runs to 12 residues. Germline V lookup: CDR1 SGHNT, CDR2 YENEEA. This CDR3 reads CASSYAGATQYF. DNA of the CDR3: TGTGCCAGCAGCTACGCAGGGGCCACGCAGTATTTT.